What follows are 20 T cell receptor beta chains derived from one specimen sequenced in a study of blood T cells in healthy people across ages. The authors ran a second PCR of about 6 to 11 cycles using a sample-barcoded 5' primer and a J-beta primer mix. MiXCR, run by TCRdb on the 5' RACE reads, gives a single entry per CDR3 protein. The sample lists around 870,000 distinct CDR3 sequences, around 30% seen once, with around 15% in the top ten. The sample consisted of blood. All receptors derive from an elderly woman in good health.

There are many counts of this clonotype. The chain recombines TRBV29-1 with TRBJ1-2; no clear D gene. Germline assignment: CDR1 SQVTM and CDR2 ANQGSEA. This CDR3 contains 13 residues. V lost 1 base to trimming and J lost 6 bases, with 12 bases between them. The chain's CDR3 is CSVEARGVNGYTF. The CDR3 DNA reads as TGCAGCGTTGAAGCTCGGGGAGTGAATGGCTACACCTTC. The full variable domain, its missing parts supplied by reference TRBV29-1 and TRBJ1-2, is SAVISQKPSRDICQRGTSLTIQCQVDSQVTMMFWYRQQPGQSLTLIATANQGSEATYESGFVIDKFPISRPNLTFSTLTVSNMSPEDSSIYLCSVEARGVNGYTFGSGTRLTVV.

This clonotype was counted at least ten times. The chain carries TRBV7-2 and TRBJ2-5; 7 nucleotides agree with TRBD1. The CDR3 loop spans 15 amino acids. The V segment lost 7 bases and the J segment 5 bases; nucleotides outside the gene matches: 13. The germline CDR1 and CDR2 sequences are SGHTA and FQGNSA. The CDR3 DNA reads TGTGCCAGCACCGTCAACAGGGGTGTAGGTGAGACCCAGTACTTC. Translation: CASTVNRGVGETQYF.

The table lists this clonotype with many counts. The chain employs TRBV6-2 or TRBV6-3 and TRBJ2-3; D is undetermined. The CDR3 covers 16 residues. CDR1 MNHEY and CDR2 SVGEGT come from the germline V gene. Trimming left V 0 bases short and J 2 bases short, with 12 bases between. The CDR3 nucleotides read TGTGCCAGCAGTTACTCGAGGTTGGCCGTCACAGATACGCAGTATTTT. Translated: CASSYSRLAVTDTQYF.

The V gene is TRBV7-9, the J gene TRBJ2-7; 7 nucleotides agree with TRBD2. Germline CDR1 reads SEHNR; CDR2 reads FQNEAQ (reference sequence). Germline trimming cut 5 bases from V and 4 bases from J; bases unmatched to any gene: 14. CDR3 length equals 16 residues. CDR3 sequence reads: CASSALGGSGLYEQYF. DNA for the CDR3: TGTGCCAGCAGCGCCCTAGGAGGTAGCGGGCTGTACGAGCAGTACTTC.

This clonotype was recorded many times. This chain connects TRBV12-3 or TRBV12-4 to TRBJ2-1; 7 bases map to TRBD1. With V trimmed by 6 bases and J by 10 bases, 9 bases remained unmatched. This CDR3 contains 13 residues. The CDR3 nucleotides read TGTGCCAGCAGGCCGACAGGGTTTGGGGAGCAGTTCTTC. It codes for CASRPTGFGEQFF.

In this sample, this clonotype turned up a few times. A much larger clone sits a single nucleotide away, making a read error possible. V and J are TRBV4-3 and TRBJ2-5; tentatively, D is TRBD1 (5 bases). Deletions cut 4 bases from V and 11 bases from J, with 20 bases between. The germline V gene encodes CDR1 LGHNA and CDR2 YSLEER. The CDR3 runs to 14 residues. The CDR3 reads CASSPGWVGNEQYF. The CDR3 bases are TGCGCCAGCAGCCCAGGGTGGGTGGGCAATGAGCAGTACTTC.

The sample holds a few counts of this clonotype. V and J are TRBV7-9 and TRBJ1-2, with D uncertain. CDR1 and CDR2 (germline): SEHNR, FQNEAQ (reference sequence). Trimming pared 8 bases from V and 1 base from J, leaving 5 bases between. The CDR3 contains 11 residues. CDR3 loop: CASVNNYGYTF. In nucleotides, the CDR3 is TGTGCCAGCGTAAATAACTATGGCTACACCTTC.

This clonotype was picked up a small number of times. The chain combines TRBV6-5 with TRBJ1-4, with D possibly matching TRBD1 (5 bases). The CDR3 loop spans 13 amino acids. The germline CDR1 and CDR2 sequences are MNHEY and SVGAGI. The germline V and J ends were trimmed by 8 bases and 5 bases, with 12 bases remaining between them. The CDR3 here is CASHGGGNEKLFF. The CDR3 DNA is TGTGCCAGCCATGGCGGGGGGAATGAAAAACTGTTTTTT.

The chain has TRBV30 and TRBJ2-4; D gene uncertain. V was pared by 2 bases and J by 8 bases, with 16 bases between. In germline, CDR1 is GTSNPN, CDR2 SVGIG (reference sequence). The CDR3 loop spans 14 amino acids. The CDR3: CAWSWKRRRDIQYF. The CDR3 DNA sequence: TGTGCCTGGAGTTGGAAGAGGCGCCGCGACATTCAGTACTTC.

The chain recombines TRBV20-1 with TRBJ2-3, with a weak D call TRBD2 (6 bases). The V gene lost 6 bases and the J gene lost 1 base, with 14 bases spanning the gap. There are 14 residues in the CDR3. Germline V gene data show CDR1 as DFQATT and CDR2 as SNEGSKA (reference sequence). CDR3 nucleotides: TGCAGTGCGACTAGACAGACAGGCACAGATACGCAGTATTTT. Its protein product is CSATRQTGTDTQYF.

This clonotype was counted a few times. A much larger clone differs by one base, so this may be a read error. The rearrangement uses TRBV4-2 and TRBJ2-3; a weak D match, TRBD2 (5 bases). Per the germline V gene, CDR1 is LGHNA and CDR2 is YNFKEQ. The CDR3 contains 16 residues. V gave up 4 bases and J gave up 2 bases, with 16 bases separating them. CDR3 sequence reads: CASSLQRTGNTDTQYF. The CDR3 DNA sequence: TGTGCCAGCAGCCTCCAAAGGACTGGCAACACAGATACGCAGTATTTT.

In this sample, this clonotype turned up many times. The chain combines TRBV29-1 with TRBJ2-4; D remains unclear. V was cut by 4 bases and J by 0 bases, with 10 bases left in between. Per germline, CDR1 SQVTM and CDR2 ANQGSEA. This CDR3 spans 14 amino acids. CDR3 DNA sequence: TGCAGCGTTGCCGAAACTCTAGCCAAAAACATTCAGTACTTC. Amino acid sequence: CSVAETLAKNIQYF.

CDR3 coding DNA: TGTGCCAGCAGCGTCATCGGGTCGGGCGAAAAACTGTTTTTT. This translates into CASSVIGSGEKLFF. V is TRBV6-1 and J is TRBJ1-4; D uncertain. CDR3 length equals 14 residues. V shed 6 bases and J shed 8 bases, with 16 bases lying between them. The germline V gene encodes CDR1 MNHNS and CDR2 SASEGT.

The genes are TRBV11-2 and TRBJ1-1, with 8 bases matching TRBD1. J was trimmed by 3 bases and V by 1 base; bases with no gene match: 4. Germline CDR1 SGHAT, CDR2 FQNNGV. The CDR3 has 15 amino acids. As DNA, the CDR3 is TGTGCCAGCAGCTTAGGCGGGACAGGAGACACTGAAGCTTTCTTT. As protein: CASSLGGTGDTEAFF.

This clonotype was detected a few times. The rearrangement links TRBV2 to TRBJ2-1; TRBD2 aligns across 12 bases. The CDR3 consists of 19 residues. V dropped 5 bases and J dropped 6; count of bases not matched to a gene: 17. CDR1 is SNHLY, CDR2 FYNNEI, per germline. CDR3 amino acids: CASSRRPTSGGTIFNEQFF. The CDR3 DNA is TGTGCCAGCAGTCGACGCCCTACTAGCGGGGGGACGATATTCAATGAGCAGTTCTTC.

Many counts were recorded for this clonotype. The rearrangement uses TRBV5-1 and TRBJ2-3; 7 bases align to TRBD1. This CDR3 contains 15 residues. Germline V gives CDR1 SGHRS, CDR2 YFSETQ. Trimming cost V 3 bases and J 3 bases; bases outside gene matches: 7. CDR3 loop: CASSSPQGKTDTQYF. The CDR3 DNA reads TGCGCCAGCAGCTCACCACAGGGGAAAACAGATACGCAGTATTTT.

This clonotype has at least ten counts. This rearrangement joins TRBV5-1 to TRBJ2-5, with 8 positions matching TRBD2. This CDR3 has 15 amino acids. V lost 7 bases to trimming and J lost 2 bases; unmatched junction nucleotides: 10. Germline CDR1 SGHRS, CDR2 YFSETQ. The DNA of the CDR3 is TGCGCCAGCGCTCGAACGGTAGCGGGGCAAGAGACCCAGTACTTC. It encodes CASARTVAGQETQYF.

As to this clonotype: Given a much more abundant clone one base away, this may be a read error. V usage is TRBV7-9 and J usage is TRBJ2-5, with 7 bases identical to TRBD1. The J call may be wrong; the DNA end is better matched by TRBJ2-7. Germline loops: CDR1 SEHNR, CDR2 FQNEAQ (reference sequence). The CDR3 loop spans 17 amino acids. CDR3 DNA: TGTGCCAGCAGCGATTCAGGTTACAGGGGAACCCACTACGAGCAGTACTTC. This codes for CASSDSGYRGTHYEQYF.

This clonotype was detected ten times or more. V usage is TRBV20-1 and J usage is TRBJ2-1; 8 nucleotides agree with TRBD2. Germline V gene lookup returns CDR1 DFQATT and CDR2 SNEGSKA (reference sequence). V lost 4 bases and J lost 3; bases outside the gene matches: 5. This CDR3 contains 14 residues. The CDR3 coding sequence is TGCAGTGCTACCGAGGGACTAGTCTACAATGAGCAGTTCTTC. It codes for CSATEGLVYNEQFF.

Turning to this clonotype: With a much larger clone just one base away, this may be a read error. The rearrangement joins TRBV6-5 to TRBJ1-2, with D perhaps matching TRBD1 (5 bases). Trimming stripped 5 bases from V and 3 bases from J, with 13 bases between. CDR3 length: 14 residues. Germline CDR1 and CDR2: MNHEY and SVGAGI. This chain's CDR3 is CASSEDGADYGYTF. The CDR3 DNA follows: TGTGCCAGCAGTGAGGACGGGGCGGACTATGGCTACACCTTC.